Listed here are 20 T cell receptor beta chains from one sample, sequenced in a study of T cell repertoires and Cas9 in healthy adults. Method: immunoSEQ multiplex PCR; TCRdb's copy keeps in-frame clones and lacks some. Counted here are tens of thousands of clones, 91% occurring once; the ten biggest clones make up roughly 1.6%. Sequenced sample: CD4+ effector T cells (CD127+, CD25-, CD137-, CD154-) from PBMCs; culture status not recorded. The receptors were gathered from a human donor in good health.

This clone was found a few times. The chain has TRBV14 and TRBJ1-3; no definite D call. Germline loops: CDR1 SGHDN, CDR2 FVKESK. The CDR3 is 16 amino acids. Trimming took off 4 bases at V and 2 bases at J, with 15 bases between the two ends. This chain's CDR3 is CASSRQMGSTGNTIYF. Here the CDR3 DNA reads TGTGCCAGCAGCCGTCAGATGGGCAGTACTGGAAACACCATATATTTT.

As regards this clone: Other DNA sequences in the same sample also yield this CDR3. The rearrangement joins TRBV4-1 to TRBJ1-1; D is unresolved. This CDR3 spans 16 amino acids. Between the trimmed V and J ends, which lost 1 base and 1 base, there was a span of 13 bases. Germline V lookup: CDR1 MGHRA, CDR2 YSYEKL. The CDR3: CASSQALRTGNTEAFF. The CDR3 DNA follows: TGCGCCAGCAGCCAAGCCCTCCGGACGGGGAACACTGAAGCTTTCTTT.

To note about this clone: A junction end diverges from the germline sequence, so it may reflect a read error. The CDR3 reads CARSRSGGAVEQYF. CDR3 DNA: TGCGCCCGCAGTCGGAGCGGGGGGGCAGTCGAGCAGTACTTC. The chain has TRBV4-1 and TRBJ2-7, with 10 nucleotides matching TRBD2. The CDR3 totals 14 residues. Per the germline V gene, CDR1 is MGHRA and CDR2 is YSYEKL.

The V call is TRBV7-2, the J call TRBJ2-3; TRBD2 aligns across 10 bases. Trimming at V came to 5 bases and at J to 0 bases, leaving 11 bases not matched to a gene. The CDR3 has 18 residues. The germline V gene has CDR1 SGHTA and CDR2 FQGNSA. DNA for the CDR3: TGTGCCAGCAGCCCCGTCGCGGTAGCGGGGGGCAGCACAGATACGCAGTATTTT. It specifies CASSPVAVAGGSTDTQYF.

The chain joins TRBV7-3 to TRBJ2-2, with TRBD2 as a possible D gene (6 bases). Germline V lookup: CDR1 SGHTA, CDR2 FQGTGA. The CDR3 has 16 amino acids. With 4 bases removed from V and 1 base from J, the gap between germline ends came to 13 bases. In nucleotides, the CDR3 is TGTGCCAGCAGCTCGGGACTGACTGTGAACACCGGGGAGCTGTTTTTT. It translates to CASSSGLTVNTGELFF.

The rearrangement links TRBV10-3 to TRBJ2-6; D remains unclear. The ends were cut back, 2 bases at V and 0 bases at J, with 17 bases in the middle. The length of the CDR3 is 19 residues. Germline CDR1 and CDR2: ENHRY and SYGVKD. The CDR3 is CAISETGVARSSGANVLTF. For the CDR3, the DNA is TGTGCCATCAGTGAGACCGGAGTCGCACGGTCCTCTGGGGCCAACGTCCTGACTTTC.

CDR3 sequence reads: CASSPMGAPLHF. The CDR3 bases are TGTGCCAGCAGTCCAATGGGGGCACCCCTCCACTTT. This chain connects TRBV27 to TRBJ1-6; a weak D match, TRBD1 (5 bases). There are 12 residues in the CDR3. The V and J ends lost 5 bases and 11 bases respectively, with 10 bases between them. Germline-derived CDR1 and CDR2 are MNHEY and SMNVEV (reference sequence).

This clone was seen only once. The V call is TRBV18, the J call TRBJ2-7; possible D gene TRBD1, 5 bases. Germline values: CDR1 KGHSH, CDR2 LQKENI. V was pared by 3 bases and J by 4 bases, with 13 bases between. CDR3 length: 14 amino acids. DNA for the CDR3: TGTGCCAGCTCACCTCCGGTCCACAGGTACGAGCAGTACTTC. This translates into CASSPPVHRYEQYF.

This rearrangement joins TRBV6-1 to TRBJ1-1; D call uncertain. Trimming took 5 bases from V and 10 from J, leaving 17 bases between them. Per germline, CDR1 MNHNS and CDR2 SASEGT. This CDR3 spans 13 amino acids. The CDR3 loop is CASSSGWTSGAFF. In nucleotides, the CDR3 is TGTGCCAGCAGTAGCGGTTGGACTTCCGGAGCTTTCTTT.

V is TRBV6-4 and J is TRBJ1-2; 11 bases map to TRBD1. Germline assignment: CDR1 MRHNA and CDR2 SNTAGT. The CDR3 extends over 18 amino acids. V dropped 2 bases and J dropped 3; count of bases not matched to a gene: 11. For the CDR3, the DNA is TGTGCCAGCAGTGACAGGGGGACAGGGGGACTAAACTACTATGGCTACACCTTC. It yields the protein CASSDRGTGGLNYYGYTF.

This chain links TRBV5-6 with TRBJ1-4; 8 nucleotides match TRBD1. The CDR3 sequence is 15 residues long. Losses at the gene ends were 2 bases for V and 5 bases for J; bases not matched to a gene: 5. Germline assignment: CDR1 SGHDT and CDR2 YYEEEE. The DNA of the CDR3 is TGTGCCAGCAGCTTACCGGGACAGGTCAATGAAAAACTGTTTTTT. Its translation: CASSLPGQVNEKLFF.

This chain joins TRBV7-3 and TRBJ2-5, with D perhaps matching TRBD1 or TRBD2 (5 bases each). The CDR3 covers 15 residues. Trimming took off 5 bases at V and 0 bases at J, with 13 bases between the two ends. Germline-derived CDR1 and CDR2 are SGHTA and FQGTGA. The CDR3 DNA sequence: TGTGCCAGCAGCCCCGGGACCACCAACCAAGAGACCCAGTACTTC. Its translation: CASSPGTTNQETQYF.

The CDR3 loop is CSARVAEKLFF. The CDR3 DNA reads as TGCAGTGCTAGAGTTGCTGAAAAACTGTTTTTT. The V call is TRBV20-1, the J call TRBJ1-4; no definite D call. Germline CDR1 and CDR2: DFQATT and SNEGSKA (reference sequence). The CDR3 contains 11 residues. V was cut by 1 base and J by 7 bases, with 4 bases left in between.

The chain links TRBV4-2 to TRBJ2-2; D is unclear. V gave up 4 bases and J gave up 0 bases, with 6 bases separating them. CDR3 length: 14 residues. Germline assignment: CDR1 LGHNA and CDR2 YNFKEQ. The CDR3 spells CASSLRANTGELFF. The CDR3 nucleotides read TGTGCCAGCAGCCTCCGCGCGAACACCGGGGAGCTGTTTTTT.

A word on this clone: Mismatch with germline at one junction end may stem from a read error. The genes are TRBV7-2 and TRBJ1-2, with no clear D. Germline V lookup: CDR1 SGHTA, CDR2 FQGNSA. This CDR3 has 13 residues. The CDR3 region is CVSSLASRYGYTF. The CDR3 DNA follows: TGTGTCAGCAGCTTAGCGAGCCGGTATGGCTACACCTTC.

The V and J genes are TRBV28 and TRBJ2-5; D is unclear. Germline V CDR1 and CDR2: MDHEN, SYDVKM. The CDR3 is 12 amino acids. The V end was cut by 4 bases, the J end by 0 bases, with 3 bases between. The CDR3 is CASSSYQETQYF. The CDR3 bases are TGTGCCAGCAGTTCGTACCAAGAGACCCAGTACTTC.

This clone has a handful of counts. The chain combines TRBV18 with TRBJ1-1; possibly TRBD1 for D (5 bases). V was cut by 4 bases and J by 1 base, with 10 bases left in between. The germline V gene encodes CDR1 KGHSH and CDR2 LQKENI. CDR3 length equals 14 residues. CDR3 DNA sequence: TGTGCCAGCTCACGATTAGACAGGAACACTGAAGCTTTCTTT. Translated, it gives CASSRLDRNTEAFF.

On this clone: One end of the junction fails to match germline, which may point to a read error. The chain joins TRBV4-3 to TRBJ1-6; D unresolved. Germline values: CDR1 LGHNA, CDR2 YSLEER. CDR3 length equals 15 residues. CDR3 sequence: CASRQDMSANSPLHF. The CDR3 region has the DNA TGCGCCAGCAGGCAAGATATGTCAGCCAATTCACCCCTCCACTTT.

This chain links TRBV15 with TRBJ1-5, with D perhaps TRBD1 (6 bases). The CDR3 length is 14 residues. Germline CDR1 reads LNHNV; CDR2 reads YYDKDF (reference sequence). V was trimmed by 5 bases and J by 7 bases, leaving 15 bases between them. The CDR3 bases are TGTGCCACCAGCGGGGCCGGGGGGCCGCAGCCCCAGCATTTT. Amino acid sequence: CATSGAGGPQPQHF.

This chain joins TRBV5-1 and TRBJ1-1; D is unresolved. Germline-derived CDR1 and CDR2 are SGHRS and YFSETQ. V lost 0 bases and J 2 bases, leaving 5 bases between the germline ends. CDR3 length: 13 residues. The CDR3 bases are TGCGCCAGCAGCTTGGTTCTCAACACTGAAGCTTTCTTT. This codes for CASSLVLNTEAFF. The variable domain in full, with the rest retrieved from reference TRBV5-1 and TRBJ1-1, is KAGVTQTPRYLIKTRGQQVTLSCSPISGHRSVSWYQQTPGQGLQFLFEYFSETQRNKGNFPGRFSGRQFSNSRSEMNVSTLELGDSALYLCASSLVLNTEAFFGQGTRLTVV.